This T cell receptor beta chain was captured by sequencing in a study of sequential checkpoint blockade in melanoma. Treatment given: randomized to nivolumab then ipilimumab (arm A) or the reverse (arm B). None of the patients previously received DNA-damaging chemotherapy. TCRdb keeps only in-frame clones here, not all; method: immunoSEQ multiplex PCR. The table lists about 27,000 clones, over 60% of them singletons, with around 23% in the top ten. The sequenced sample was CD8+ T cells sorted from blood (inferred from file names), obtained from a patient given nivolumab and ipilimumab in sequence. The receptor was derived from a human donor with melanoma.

CDR3: CASSEQGSTDTQYF. Here the CDR3 DNA reads TGTGCCAGCAGTGAACAGGGGAGCACAGATACGCAGTATTTT. The chain joins TRBV6-1 to TRBJ2-3; a weak D match, TRBD1 (6 bases). CDR1 is MNHNS, CDR2 SASEGT, per germline. Deletions cut 2 bases from V and 0 bases from J, with 6 bases between. This CDR3 comprises 14 residues.